Ten or more counts support the clone carrying this TCR beta chain. The antigen is undetermined. This sample was taken from a study of T-cell memory formation after mild COVID-19. Notes on the study in general: Clones that got smaller from day 15 to 85 had even CD4/CD8, while clones growing later tipped toward CD4+. Detection of some responders pre-infection suggested pre-existing cross-reactive memory T cells participated.

Germline lookup yields CDR1 SGHTA and CDR2 FQGNSA. Trimming removed 2 bases from V and 1 base from J, with 5 bases in between. The CDR3 is made up of 13 amino acids. UMIs and sample barcodes were carried by the TCR alpha and TCR beta cDNA libraries that 5'RACE produced using constant-segment primers. TCRdb re-analysed the 5' RACE reads in MiXCR, keeping a single row per CDR3 protein. The table shows 350,000 to 450,000 distinct CDR3 sequences, with 15% to 25% occurring only once. The chain recombines TRBV7-2 with TRBJ1-1; the D is unclear. The sequence derives from an adult woman who had mild COVID-19 (a few samples of this study predate the infection). Cell type and time point are not known. Sequences were obtained from PBMCs or a T cell subset sorted from them (not recorded which). The CDR3, as DNA: TGTGCCAGCAGCTTAACCCCGAACACTGAAGCTTTCTTT. It specifies CASSLTPNTEAFF.